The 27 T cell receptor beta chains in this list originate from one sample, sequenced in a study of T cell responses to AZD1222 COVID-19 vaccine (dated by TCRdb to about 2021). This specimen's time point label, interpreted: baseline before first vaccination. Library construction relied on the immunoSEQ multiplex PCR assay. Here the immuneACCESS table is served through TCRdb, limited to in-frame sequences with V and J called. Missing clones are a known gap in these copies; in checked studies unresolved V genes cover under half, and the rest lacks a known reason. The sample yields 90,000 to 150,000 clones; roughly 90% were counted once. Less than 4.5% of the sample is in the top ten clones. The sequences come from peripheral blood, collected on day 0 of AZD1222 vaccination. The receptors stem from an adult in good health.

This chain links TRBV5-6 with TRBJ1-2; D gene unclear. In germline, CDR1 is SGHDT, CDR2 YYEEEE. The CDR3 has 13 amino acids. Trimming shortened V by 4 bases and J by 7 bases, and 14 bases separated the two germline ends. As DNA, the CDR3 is TGTGCCAGCAGCCGCGTTGAAACGGCTGGCTACACCTTC. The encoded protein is CASSRVETAGYTF.

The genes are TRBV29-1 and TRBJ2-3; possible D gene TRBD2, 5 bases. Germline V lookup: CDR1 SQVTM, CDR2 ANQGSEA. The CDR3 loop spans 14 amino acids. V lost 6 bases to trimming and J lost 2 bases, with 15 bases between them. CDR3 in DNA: TGCAGCGTGGCCCGGGGAGAAGTCACAGATACGCAGTATTTT. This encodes CSVARGEVTDTQYF.

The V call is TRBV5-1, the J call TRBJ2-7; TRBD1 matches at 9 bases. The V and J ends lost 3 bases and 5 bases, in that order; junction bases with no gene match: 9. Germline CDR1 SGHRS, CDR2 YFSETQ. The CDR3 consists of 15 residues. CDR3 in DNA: TGCGCCAGCAGCTCGGGACAGGGCAATGGCCACGAGCAGTACTTC. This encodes CASSSGQGNGHEQYF.

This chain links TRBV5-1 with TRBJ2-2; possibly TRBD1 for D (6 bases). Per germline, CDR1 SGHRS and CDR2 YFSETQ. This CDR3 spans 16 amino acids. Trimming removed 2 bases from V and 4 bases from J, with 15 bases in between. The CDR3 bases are TGCGCCAGCAGCTTCCTCAGGGGCGAGGGCACCGGGGAGCTGTTTTTT. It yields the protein CASSFLRGEGTGELFF.

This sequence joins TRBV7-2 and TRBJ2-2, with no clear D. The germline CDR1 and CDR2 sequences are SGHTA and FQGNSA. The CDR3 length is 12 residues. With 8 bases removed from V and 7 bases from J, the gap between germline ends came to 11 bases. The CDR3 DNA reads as TGTGCCAGCGGCGTCTACGGCGGGGAGCTGTTTTTT. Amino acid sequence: CASGVYGGELFF. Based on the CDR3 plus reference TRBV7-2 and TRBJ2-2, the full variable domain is GAGVSQSPSNKVTEKGKDVELRCDPISGHTALYWYRQSLGQGLEFLIYFQGNSAPDKSGLPSDRFSAERTGGSVSTLTIQRTQQEDSAVYLCASGVYGGELFFGEGSRLTVL.

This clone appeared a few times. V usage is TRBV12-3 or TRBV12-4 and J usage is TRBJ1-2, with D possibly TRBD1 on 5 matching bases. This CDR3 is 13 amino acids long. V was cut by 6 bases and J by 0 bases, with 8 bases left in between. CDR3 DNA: TGTGCCAGCAGCTCGGGGGCTAACTATGGCTACACCTTC. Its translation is CASSSGANYGYTF.

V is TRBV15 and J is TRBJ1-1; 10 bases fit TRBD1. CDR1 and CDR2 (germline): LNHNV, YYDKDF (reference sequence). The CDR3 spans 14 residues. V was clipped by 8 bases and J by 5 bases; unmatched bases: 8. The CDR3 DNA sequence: TGTGCCACCCGTCTGGACAGGGGGATGACTGAAGCTTTCTTT. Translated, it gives CATRLDRGMTEAFF.

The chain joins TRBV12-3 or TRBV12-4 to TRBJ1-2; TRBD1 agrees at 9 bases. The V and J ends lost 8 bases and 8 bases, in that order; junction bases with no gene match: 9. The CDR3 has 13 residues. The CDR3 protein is CASRSTGGGGYTF. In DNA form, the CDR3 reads TGTGCCAGCCGTTCAACAGGGGGCGGCGGCTACACCTTC.

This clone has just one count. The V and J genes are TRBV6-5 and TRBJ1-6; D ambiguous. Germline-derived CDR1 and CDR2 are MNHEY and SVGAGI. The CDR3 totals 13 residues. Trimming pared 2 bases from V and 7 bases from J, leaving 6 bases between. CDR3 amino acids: CASSYRENSPLHF. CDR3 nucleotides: TGTGCCAGCAGTTACAGGGAAAATTCACCCCTCCACTTT.

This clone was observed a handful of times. CDR3 region: CASSLQTGGNTIYF. The CDR3 region has the DNA TGTGCCAGCAGCCTCCAGACAGGTGGAAACACCATATATTTT. This chain uses TRBV28 with TRBJ1-3; D is perhaps TRBD1 (6 bases). Germline-derived CDR1 and CDR2 are MDHEN and SYDVKM. Trimming removed 6 bases from V and 3 bases from J, with 12 bases in between. This CDR3 region has 14 residues.

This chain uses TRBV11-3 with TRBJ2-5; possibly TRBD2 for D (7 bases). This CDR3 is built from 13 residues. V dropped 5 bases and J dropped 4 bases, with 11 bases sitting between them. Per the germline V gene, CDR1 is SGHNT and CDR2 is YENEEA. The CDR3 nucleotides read TGTGCCAGCAGCCTCGGGGGGCGAGAGACCCAGTACTTC. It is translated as CASSLGGRETQYF.

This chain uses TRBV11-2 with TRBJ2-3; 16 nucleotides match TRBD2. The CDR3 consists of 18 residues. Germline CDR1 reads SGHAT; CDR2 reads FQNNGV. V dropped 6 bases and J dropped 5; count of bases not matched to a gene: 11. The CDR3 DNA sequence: TGTGCCAGCAGTTCCCCGGGACTAGCGGGGGGGCAGGTAGATACGCAGTATTTT. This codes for CASSSPGLAGGQVDTQYF. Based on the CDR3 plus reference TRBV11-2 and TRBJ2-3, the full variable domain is EAGVAQSPRYKIIEKRQSVAFWCNPISGHATLYWYQQILGQGPKLLIQFQNNGVVDDSQLPKDRFSAERLKGVDSTLKIQPAKLEDSAVYLCASSSPGLAGGQVDTQYFGPGTRLTVL.

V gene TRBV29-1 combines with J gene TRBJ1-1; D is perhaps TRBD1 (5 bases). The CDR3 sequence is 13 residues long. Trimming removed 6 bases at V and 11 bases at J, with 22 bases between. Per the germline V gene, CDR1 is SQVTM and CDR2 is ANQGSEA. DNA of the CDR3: TGCAGCGTCCTCTCGGGAGGGGAGTCCGGGGCTTTCTTT. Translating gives CSVLSGGESGAFF.

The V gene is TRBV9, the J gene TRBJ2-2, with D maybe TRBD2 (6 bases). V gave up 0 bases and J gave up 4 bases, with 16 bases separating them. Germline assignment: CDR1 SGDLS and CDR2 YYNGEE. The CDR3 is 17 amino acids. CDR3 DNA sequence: TGTGCCAGCAGCGTAGAACCCTTACGGCGGGGCACCGGGGAGCTGTTTTTT. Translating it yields CASSVEPLRRGTGELFF.

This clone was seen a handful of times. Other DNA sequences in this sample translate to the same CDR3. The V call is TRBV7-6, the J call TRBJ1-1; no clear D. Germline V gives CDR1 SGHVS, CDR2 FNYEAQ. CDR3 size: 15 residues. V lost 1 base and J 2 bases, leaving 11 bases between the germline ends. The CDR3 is CASSLGSGPNTEAFF. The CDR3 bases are TGTGCCAGCAGCTTAGGTTCAGGACCTAACACTGAAGCTTTCTTT.

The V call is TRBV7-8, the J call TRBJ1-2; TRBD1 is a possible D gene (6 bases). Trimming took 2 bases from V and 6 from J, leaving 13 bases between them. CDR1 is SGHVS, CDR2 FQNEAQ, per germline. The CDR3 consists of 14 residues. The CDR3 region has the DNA TGTGCCAGCAGCTTAAGGTTTAGGGGGGATGGCTACACCTTC. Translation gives CASSLRFRGDGYTF.

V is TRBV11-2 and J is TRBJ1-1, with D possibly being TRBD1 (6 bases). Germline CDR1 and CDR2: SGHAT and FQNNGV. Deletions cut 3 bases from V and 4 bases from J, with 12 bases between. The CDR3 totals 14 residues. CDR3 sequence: CASSFRGGGTEAFF. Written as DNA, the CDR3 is TGTGCCAGCAGCTTCCGGGGAGGGGGCACTGAAGCTTTCTTT.

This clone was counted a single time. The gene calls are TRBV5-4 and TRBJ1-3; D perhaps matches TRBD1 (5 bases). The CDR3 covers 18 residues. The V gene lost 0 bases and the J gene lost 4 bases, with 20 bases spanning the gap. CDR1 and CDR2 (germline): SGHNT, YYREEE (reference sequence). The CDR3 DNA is TGTGCCAGCAGCTTGGTTGGTCTCTCCGGGGGAGAAGGAAACACCATATATTTT. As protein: CASSLVGLSGGEGNTIYF.

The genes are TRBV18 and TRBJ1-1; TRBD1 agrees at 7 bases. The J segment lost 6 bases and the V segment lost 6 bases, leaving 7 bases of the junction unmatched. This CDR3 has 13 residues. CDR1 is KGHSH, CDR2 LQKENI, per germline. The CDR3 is CASSRQGKAEAFF. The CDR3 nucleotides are TGTGCCAGCTCCCGACAGGGCAAGGCTGAAGCTTTCTTT.

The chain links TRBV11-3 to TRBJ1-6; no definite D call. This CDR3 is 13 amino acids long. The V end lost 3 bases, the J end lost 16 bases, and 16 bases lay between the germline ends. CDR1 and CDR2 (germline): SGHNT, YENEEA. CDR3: CASSFSRDGPLHF. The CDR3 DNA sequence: TGTGCCAGCAGCTTCTCCCGTGATGGGCCTCTCCACTTT.

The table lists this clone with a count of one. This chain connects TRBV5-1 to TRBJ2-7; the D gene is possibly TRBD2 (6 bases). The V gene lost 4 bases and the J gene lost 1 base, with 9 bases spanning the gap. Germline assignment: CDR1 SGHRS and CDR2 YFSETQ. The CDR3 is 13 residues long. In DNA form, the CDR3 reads TGCGCCAGCAGCGGGACTTCTTCCTACGAGCAGTACTTC. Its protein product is CASSGTSSYEQYF.

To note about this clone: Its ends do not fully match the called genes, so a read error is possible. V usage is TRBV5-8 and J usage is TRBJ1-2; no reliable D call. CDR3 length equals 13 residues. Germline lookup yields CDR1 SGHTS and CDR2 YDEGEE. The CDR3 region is CASNLEGVGGYTF. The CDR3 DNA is TGTGCCAGCAACTTGGAGGGAGTGGGTGGCTACACCTTC.

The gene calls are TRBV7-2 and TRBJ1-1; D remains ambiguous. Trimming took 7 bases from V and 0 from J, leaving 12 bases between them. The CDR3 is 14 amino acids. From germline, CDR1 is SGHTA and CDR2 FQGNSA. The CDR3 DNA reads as TGTGCCAGCAAGCTTCCAGGACTGAACACTGAAGCTTTCTTT. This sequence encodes CASKLPGLNTEAFF.

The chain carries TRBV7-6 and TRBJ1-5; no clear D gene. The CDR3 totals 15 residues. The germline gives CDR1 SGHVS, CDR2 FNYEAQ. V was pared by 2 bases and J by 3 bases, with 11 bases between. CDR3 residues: CASSLQSGNNQPQHF. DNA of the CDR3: TGTGCCAGCAGCTTACAGTCCGGGAACAATCAGCCCCAGCATTTT.

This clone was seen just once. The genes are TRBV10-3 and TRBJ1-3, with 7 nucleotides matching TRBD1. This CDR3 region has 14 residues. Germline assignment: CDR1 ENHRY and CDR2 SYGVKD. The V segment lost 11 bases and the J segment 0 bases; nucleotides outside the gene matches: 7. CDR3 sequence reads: CAVTGASSGNTIYF. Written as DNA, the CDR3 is TGTGCCGTTACAGGGGCGAGCTCTGGAAACACCATATATTTT.

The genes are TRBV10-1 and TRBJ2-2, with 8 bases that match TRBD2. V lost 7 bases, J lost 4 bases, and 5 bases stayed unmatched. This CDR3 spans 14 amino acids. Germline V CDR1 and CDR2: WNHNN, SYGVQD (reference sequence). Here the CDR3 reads CASNSGTGTGELFF. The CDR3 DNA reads TGCGCCAGCAATAGCGGGACCGGCACCGGGGAGCTGTTTTTT.

Here the CDR3 DNA reads TGTGCCAGTAGTGTGGGGGAATTCACTGAAGCTTTCTTT. It translates to CASSVGEFTEAFF. The V call is TRBV19, the J call TRBJ1-1, with D perhaps TRBD1 (5 bases). The CDR3 runs to 13 residues. In germline, CDR1 is LNHDA, CDR2 SQIVND (reference sequence). Trimming cost V 5 bases and J 4 bases, with 11 bases left between them.